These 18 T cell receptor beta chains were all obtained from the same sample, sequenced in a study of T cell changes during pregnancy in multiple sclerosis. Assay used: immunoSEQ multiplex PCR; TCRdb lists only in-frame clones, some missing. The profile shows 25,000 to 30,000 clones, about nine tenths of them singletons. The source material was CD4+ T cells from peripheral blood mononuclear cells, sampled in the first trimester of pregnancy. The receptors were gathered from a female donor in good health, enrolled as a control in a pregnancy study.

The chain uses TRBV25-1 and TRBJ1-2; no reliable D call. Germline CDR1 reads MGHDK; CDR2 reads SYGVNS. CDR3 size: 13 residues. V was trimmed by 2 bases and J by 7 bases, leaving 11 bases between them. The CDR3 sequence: CASSEQEWAGYTF. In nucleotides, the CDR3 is TGTGCCAGCAGTGAACAGGAATGGGCTGGCTACACCTTC.

The CDR3 reads CASSLLGTGSLQYF. In nucleotides, the CDR3 is TGTGCCAGCAGCTTATTGGGGACAGGGAGCCTCCAATACTTC. This chain connects TRBV7-2 to TRBJ2-7; 9 bases fit TRBD1. This CDR3 spans 14 amino acids. V was clipped by 2 bases and J by 13 bases; unmatched bases: 12. CDR1 SGHTA and CDR2 FQGNSA come from the germline V gene.

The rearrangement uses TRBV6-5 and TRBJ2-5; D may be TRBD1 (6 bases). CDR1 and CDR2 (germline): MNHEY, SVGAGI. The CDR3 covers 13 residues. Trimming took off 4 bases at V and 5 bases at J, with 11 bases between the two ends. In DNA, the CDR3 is TGTGCCAGCAGTTCAGGGGCCCCCGAGACCCAGTACTTC. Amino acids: CASSSGAPETQYF.

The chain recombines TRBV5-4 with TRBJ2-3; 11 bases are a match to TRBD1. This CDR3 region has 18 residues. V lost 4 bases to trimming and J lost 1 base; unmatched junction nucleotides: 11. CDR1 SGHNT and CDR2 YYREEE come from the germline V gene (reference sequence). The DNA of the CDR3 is TGTGCCAGCAGCCCCAAATCCGGACAGGGGGCAGGCACAGATACGCAGTATTTT. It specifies CASSPKSGQGAGTDTQYF.

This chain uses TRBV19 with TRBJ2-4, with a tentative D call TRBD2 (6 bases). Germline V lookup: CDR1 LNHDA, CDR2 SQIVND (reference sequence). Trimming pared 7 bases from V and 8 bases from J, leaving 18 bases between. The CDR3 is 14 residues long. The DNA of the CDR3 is TGTGCCAGTACCCGGCCGGGACTGGGGGACATTCAGTACTTC. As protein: CASTRPGLGDIQYF.

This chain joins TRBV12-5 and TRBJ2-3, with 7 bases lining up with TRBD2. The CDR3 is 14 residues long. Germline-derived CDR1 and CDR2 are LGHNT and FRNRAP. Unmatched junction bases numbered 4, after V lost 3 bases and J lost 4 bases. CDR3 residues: CASGFGGSADTQYF. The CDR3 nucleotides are TGTGCTAGTGGTTTTGGCGGGAGCGCAGATACGCAGTATTTT.

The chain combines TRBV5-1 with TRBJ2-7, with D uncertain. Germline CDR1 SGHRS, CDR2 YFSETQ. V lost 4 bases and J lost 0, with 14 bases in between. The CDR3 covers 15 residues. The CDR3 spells CASSPRGEVSYEQYF. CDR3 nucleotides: TGCGCCAGCAGCCCTCGAGGCGAGGTCTCCTACGAGCAGTACTTC.

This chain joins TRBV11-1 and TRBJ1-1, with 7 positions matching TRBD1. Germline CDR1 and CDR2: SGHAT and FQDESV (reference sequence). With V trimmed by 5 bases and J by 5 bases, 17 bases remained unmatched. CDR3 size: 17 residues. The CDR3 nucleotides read TGTGCCAGCAGCCTCGGAGACACAAGGGGCAGGGGGACTGAAGCTTTCTTT. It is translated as CASSLGDTRGRGTEAFF.

Here the CDR3 DNA reads TGTGCCAGCAGGTCTAGCGGGAGTACTTACAATGAGCAGTTCTTC. It translates to CASRSSGSTYNEQFF. The chain has TRBV6-5 and TRBJ2-1; 10 nucleotides agree with TRBD2. The CDR3 has 15 amino acids. Germline loops: CDR1 MNHEY, CDR2 SVGAGI. V trimming: 6 bases; J trimming: 4 bases; junction bases outside the gene matches: 6.

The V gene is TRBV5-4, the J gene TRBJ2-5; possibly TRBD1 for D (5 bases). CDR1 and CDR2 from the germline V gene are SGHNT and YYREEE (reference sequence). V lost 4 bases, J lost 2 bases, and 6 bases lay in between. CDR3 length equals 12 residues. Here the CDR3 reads CASSRQQETQYF. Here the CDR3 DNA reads TGTGCCAGCAGCCGACAGCAAGAGACCCAGTACTTC. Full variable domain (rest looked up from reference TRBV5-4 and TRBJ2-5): ETGVTQSPTHLIKTRGQQVTLRCSSQSGHNTVSWYQQALGQGPQFIFQYYREEENGRGNFPPRFSGLQFPNYSSELNVNALELDDSALYLCASSRQQETQYFGPGTRLLVL.

The CDR3 region is CASSPSTDTQYF. The CDR3 nucleotides read TGTGCCAGCAGTCCTAGCACAGATACGCAGTATTTT. V is TRBV27 and J is TRBJ2-3; D gene unclear. Germline assignment: CDR1 MNHEY and CDR2 SMNVEV (reference sequence). This CDR3 is built from 12 residues. V lost 5 bases and J lost 0, with 3 bases in between.

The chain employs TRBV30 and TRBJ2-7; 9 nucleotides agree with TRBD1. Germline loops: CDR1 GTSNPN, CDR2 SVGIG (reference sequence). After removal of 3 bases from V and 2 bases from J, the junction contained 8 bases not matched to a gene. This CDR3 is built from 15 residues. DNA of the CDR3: TGTGCCTGGAGGATGGGACAGGGTTATCCCTACGAGCAGTACTTC. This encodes CAWRMGQGYPYEQYF.

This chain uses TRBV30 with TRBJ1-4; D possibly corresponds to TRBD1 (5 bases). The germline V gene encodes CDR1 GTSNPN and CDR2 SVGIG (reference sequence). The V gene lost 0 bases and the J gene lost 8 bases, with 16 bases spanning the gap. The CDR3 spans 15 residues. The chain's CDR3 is CAWSVPHMTAEKLFF. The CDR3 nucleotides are TGTGCCTGGAGTGTACCTCACATGACAGCCGAAAAACTGTTTTTT.

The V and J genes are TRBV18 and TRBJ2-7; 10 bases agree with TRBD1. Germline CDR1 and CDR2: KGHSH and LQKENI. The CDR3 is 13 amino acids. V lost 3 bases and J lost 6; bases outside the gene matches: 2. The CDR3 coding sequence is TGTGCCAGCTCACCGGGACAGGGGCTCGAGCAGTACTTC. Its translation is CASSPGQGLEQYF.

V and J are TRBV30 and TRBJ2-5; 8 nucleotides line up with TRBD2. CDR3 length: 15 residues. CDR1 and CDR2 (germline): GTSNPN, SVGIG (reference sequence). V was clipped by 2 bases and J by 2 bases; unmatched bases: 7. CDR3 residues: CAWSRPAGDQETQYF. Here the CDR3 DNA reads TGTGCCTGGAGTCGCCCAGCGGGGGATCAAGAGACCCAGTACTTC.

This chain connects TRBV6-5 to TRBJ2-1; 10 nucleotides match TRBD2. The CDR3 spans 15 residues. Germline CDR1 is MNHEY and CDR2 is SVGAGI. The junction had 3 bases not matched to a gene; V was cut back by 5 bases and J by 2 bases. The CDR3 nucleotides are TGTGCCAGCAGTACTAGCGGGATGCCCTACAATGAGCAGTTCTTC. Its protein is CASSTSGMPYNEQFF.

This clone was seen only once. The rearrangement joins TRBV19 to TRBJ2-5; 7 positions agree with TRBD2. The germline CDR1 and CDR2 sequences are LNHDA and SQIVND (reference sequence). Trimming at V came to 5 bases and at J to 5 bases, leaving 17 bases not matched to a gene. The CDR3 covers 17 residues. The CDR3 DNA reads TGTGCCAGTAGTCCCGGAGGGAGGGGTAGAGGCGGGGAGACCCAGTACTTC. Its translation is CASSPGGRGRGGETQYF.

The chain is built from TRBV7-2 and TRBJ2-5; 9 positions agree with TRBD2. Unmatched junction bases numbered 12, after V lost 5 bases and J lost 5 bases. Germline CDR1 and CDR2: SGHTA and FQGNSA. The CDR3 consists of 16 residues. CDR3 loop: CASSPGFAGGWETQYF. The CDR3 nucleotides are TGTGCCAGCAGCCCCGGTTTTGCGGGAGGGTGGGAGACCCAGTACTTC.